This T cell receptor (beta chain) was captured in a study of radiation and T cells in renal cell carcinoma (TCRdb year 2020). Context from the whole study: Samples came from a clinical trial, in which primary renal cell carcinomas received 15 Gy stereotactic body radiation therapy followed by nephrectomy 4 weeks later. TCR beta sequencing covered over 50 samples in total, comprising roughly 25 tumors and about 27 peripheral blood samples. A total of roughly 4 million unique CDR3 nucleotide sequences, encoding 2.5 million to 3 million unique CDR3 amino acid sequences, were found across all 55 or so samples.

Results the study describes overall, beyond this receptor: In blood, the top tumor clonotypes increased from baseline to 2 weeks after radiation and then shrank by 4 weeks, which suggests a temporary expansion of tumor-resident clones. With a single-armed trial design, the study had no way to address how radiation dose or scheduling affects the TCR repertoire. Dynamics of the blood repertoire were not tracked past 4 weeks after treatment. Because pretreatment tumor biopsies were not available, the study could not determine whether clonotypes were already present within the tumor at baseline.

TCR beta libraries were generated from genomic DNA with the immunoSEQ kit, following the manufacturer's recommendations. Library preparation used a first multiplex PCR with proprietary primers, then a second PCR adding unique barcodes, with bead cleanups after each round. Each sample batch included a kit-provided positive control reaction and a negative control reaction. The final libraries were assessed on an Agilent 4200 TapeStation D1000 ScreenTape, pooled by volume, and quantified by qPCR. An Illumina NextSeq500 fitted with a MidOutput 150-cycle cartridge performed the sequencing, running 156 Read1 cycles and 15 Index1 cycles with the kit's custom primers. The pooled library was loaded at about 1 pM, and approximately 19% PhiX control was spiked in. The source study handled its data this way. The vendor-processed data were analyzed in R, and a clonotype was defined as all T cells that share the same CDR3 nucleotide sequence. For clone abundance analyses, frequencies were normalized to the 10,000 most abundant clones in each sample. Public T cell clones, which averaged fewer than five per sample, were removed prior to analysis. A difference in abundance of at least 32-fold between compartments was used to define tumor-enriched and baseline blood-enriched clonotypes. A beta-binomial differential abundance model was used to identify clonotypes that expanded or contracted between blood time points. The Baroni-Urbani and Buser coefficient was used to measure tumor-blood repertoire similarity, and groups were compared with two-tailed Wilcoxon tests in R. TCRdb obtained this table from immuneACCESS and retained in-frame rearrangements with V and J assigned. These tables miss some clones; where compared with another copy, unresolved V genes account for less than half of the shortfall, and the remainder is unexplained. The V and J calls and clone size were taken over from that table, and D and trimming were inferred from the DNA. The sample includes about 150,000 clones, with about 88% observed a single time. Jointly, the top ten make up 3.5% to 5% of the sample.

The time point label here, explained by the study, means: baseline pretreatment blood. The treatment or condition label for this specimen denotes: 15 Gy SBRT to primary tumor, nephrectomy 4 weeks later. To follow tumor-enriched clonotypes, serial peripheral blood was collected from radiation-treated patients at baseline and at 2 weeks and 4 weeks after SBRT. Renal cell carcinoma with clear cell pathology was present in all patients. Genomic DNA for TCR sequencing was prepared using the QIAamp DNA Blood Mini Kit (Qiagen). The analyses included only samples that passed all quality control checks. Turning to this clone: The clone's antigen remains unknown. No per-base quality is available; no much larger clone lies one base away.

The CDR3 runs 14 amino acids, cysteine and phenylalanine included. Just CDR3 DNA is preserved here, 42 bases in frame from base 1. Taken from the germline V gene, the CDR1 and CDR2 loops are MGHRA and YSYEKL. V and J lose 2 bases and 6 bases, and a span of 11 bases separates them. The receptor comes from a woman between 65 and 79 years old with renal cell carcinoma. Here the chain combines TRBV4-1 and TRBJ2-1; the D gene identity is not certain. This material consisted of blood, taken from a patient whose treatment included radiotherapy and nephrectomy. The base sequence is TGCGCCAGCAGCCAAAGGTTCTTAGGCAATGAGCAGTTCTTC. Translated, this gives CASSQRFLGNEQFF.